This TCR beta chain was profiled in a study of T cell therapy after organ transplantation. Whole-study context: Expansion used a peptide pool of 30 HLA class I and II CMV epitopes.

With respect to this clone: Its specificity is not known.

Study observations and caveats: Nonresponder repertoires showed strong pretherapy expansions, barely changing post-therapy.

Sequencing was performed with immunoSEQ multiplex PCR; in TCRdb, only in-frame clones are kept and a portion is missing. Among 50,000 or so clones listed, less than 95% were seen once. The source of this sequence is a human patient who had received a solid organ transplant and had CMV disease. Specimen: CD8+ T cells from blood, collected before autologous CMV-specific T cell therapy.

CDR3 in amino acids: CASSYMAGSYNEQFF. CDR3 DNA: TGTGCCAGCAGTTACATGGCGGGATCCTACAATGAGCAGTTCTTC. The chain carries TRBV6-5 and TRBJ2-1, with D tentatively TRBD2 (6 bases). The CDR3 covers 15 residues. Trimming removed 2 bases from V and 1 base from J, with 9 bases in between. Germline V gives CDR1 MNHEY, CDR2 SVGAGI.